This passage covers 20 T cell receptor beta chains from one sample sequenced in a study of blood T cell repertoires in COVID-19. Produced via immunoSEQ multiplex PCR; TCRdb's table is partial and in-frame only. There are around 50,000 clones in the sample; about 90% occur only once, and 2.2% lies in the top ten. The sample comprised peripheral blood. Every receptor here comes from a human donor in a cohort sampled during active COVID-19.

This chain connects TRBV9 to TRBJ1-1; D perhaps matches TRBD1 (6 bases). Trimming took off 3 bases at V and 7 bases at J, with 10 bases between the two ends. The germline CDR1 and CDR2 sequences are SGDLS and YYNGEE. The CDR3 totals 12 residues. CDR3 DNA: TGTGCCAGCAGCGGGACAGACCATGAAGCTTTCTTT. This codes for CASSGTDHEAFF.

In its sample, this clone was seen once. The rearrangement joins TRBV6-5 to TRBJ2-2, with TRBD1 matching 10 bases. The length of the CDR3 is 15 residues. Germline CDR1 and CDR2: MNHEY and SVGAGI. Losses at the gene ends were 6 bases for V and 6 bases for J; bases not matched to a gene: 7. In nucleotides, the CDR3 is TGTGCCAGCAGAGCGGACAGGGGGATGTCCGGGGAGCTGTTTTTT. It encodes CASRADRGMSGELFF.

The V call is TRBV19, the J call TRBJ2-2, with 7 bases aligning to TRBD1. Per germline, CDR1 LNHDA and CDR2 SQIVND (reference sequence). V lost 10 bases, J lost 4 bases, and 6 bases stayed unmatched. This CDR3 spans 13 amino acids. The CDR3 nucleotides read TGTGCCACTCGACAGGGTGGCACCGGGGAGCTGTTTTTT. Translation gives CATRQGGTGELFF.

V usage is TRBV27 and J usage is TRBJ2-1; TRBD2 matches at 13 bases. CDR1 and CDR2 from the germline V gene are MNHEY and SMNVEV (reference sequence). Losses at the gene ends were 6 bases for V and 1 base for J; bases not matched to a gene: 6. This CDR3 has 17 residues. CDR3 sequence (DNA): TGTGCCAGCAGAGGACTAGCGGGGGTCCCGTCCTACAATGAGCAGTTCTTC. Translating it yields CASRGLAGVPSYNEQFF.

This clone has a single count. V and J are TRBV6-5 and TRBJ2-7, with TRBD2 as a possible D gene (5 bases). There are 12 residues in the CDR3. V was clipped by 6 bases and J by 3 bases, with 9 bases between them. The germline V gene encodes CDR1 MNHEY and CDR2 SVGAGI. The CDR3 coding sequence is TGTGCCAGCAGGGACTTCCACTACGAGCAGTACTTC. This sequence encodes CASRDFHYEQYF.

This clone was seen just once. The chain couples TRBV27 to TRBJ2-2; 12 bases are a match to TRBD1. The CDR3 is made up of 19 amino acids. Germline loops: CDR1 MNHEY, CDR2 SMNVEV (reference sequence). J gave up 7 bases and V 0 bases, and 12 bases lay outside the gene matches. CDR3: CASSLSLPGTGGANGELFF. The CDR3 DNA follows: TGTGCCAGCAGTTTATCACTACCGGGGACAGGGGGCGCGAACGGGGAGCTGTTTTTT.

The J gene is TRBJ2-5, the V gene TRBV19, with TRBD1 matching over 9 bases. The CDR3 is 15 residues long. Germline CDR1 and CDR2: LNHDA and SQIVND (reference sequence). The ends lost 7 bases at V and 2 bases at J; junction bases unmatched: 8. Written as DNA, the CDR3 is TGTGCCAGTACGGACAGGGGAGGCACACAAGAGACCCAGTACTTC. Translated: CASTDRGGTQETQYF.

The chain joins TRBV6-5 to TRBJ1-1, with 9 bases aligning to TRBD1. J was trimmed by 4 bases and V by 8 bases; bases with no gene match: 8. The CDR3 is made up of 14 amino acids. In germline, CDR1 is MNHEY, CDR2 SVGAGI. CDR3 nucleotides: TGTGCCAGCTACTGGACAGGGGCGAGCACTGAAGCTTTCTTT. This sequence encodes CASYWTGASTEAFF.

The V gene is TRBV24-1, the J gene TRBJ2-5, with TRBD1 identical over 7 bases. The CDR3 runs to 17 residues. The junction had 14 bases not matched to a gene; V was cut back by 0 bases and J by 8 bases. The germline V gene encodes CDR1 KGHDR and CDR2 SFDVKD. CDR3 sequence reads: CATSDLNRGVHRVTQYF. DNA for the CDR3: TGTGCCACCAGTGATTTGAACAGGGGTGTTCACAGGGTCACCCAGTACTTC.

The chain uses TRBV6-2 or TRBV6-3 and TRBJ2-5; D call uncertain. The CDR3 is 11 residues long. V was cut by 4 bases and J by 9 bases, with 9 bases left in between. Germline V gene lookup returns CDR1 MNHEY and CDR2 SVGEGT. CDR3 loop: CASSSLRSQYF. CDR3 DNA sequence: TGTGCCAGCAGTTCCCTAAGATCCCAGTACTTC.

The J gene is TRBJ1-1, the V gene TRBV27; perhaps TRBD1 as D (5 bases). Trimming pared 2 bases from V and 1 base from J, leaving 11 bases between. The CDR3 extends over 15 amino acids. Germline loops: CDR1 MNHEY, CDR2 SMNVEV (reference sequence). As DNA, the CDR3 is TGTGCCAGCAGTTTAGGGGCTAGGCCGAACACTGAAGCTTTCTTT. As protein: CASSLGARPNTEAFF.

V usage is TRBV6-6 and J usage is TRBJ2-1; possibly TRBD2 for D (5 bases). This CDR3 region has 11 residues. Trimming took 5 bases from V and 8 from J, leaving 7 bases between them. CDR1 MNHNY and CDR2 SVGAGI come from the germline V gene (reference sequence). CDR3 nucleotides: TGTGCCAGCAGTACTAGTCATGAGCAGTTCTTC. This codes for CASSTSHEQFF.

The chain combines TRBV2 with TRBJ2-3; D ambiguous. The CDR3 consists of 11 residues. Germline-derived CDR1 and CDR2 are SNHLY and FYNNEI. Trimming removed 6 bases from V and 3 bases from J, with 4 bases in between. The CDR3 sequence is CASSQTDTQYF. CDR3 in DNA: TGTGCCAGCAGCCAGACAGATACGCAGTATTTT.

V gene TRBV6-5 combines with J gene TRBJ2-3; 8 bases line up with TRBD2. The CDR3 has 15 residues. CDR1 and CDR2 (germline): MNHEY, SVGAGI. CDR3 protein: CATRRGAVLPDTQYF. Written as DNA, the CDR3 is TGTGCTACGCGGCGGGGGGCCGTCCTCCCAGATACGCAGTATTTT.

The chain links TRBV28 to TRBJ1-2; 9 bases are shared with TRBD1. Losses at the gene ends were 5 bases for V and 4 bases for J; bases not matched to a gene: 14. The CDR3 spans 17 residues. Germline V gene lookup returns CDR1 MDHEN and CDR2 SYDVKM. The CDR3 DNA follows: TGTGCCAGCAGTCCTTATGGGGGACAGGGAGCGGCCTATGGCTACACCTTC. Protein product: CASSPYGGQGAAYGYTF.

The sample holds one count of this clone. The chain uses TRBV27 and TRBJ1-1; tentative D call: TRBD1 (6 bases). Germline lookup yields CDR1 MNHEY and CDR2 SMNVEV (reference sequence). The ends were cut back, 5 bases at V and 11 bases at J, with 21 bases in the middle. The CDR3 is made up of 14 amino acids. CDR3 sequence: CASSPGDRRGSAFF. The CDR3 region has the DNA TGTGCCAGCAGTCCAGGGGACCGACGAGGATCGGCTTTCTTT.

J is TRBJ1-2 and V is TRBV19, with TRBD1 matching 9 bases. This CDR3 spans 15 amino acids. Germline-derived CDR1 and CDR2 are LNHDA and SQIVND (reference sequence). V lost 3 bases to trimming and J lost 2 bases; unmatched junction nucleotides: 4. CDR3: CASSITGTGNYGYTF. CDR3 bases: TGTGCCAGTAGTATTACCGGGACAGGGAACTATGGCTACACCTTC.

This clone was observed a few times. The chain combines TRBV7-9 with TRBJ2-5; 13 positions match TRBD2. Unmatched junction bases numbered 8, after V lost 5 bases and J lost 5 bases. CDR1 and CDR2 (germline): SEHNR, FQNEAQ (reference sequence). The CDR3 is 16 amino acids. CDR3 sequence: CASSTPGLAGSETQYF. The CDR3 region has the DNA TGTGCCAGCAGCACGCCGGGACTAGCGGGATCGGAGACCCAGTACTTC.

The rearrangement uses TRBV7-2 and TRBJ1-5; TRBD1 might be the D (6 bases). The CDR3 contains 15 residues. CDR1 SGHTA and CDR2 FQGNSA come from the germline V gene. Between the trimmed V and J ends, which lost 1 base and 2 bases, there was a span of 9 bases. CDR3 in DNA: TGTGCCAGCAGCTTAGTCTCAGGGGGCAATCAGCCCCAGCATTTT. Protein product: CASSLVSGGNQPQHF.

CDR3 DNA: TGTGCCATCAGTGCAACAGGGAGCTCCTACAATGAGCAGTTCTTC. It codes for CAISATGSSYNEQFF. The rearrangement links TRBV10-3 to TRBJ2-1, with a weak D call TRBD1 (6 bases). The CDR3 loop spans 15 amino acids. Germline V CDR1 and CDR2: ENHRY, SYGVKD. The V end was cut by 4 bases, the J end by 0 bases, with 10 bases between.